Listed here are 30 T cell receptor beta chains from one sample, sequenced in a study of CD8 T cells in ankylosing spondylitis. Study-wide results and limits: Characteristic of ankylosing spondylitis blood, it appeared, was a TCR beta motif comprising roughly 8 highly homologous variants.

No antigens are known for them. TCRdb used MiXCR to reprocess the 5' RACE reads, holding one entry per CDR3 protein. The sample holds around 770,000 distinct CDR3 sequences, 12% seen once. The sample consisted of blood, either unsorted or a sorted T cell fraction (not recorded which). Source of these receptors: a male donor with ankylosing spondylitis.

Remarks on this clonotype: One junction end disagrees with the germline gene, perhaps due to a read error. The gene calls are TRBV20-1 and TRBJ2-5; D could derive from TRBD1 or TRBD2 (6 bases each). This CDR3 region has 15 residues. The germline V gene has CDR1 DFQATT and CDR2 SNEGSKA (reference sequence). Here the CDR3 reads CCASGTLGGRETQYF. In nucleotides, the CDR3 is TGCTGTGCTAGTGGAACGCTAGGGGGGCGAGAGACCCAGTACTTC.

The chain uses TRBV11-2 and TRBJ2-2, with TRBD1 as a possible D gene (5 bases). The ends were cut back, 1 base at V and 0 bases at J, with 9 bases in the middle. This CDR3 is 16 amino acids long. CDR1 and CDR2 (germline): SGHAT, FQNNGV. The CDR3 sequence: CASSLGWGTNTGELFF. The CDR3 DNA follows: TGTGCCAGCAGCTTAGGATGGGGCACGAACACCGGGGAGCTGTTTTTT.

V usage is TRBV4-2 and J usage is TRBJ2-5, with 8 bases aligning to TRBD2. The CDR3 spans 10 residues. CDR1 and CDR2 (germline): LGHNA, YNFKEQ. For the CDR3, the DNA is TGTCGGGGGGGTAAAGAGACCCAGTACTTC. It codes for CRGGKETQYF.

This clonotype was seen at least ten times. This chain uses TRBV18 with TRBJ2-7; TRBD2 agrees at 13 bases. V shed 4 bases and J 6 bases; nucleotides not matched to a gene: 6. The CDR3 runs 15 residues. Germline lookup yields CDR1 KGHSH and CDR2 LQKENI. The CDR3 nucleotides are TGTGCCAGCTCACGAGGACTAGCGGGAGAGATCGAGCAGTACTTC. Its translation is CASSRGLAGEIEQYF.

This clonotype was picked up many times. The V gene is TRBV7-2, the J gene TRBJ2-7, with unresolved D. V was shortened by 2 bases and J by 7 bases, with 15 bases between the two germline ends. The germline CDR1 and CDR2 sequences are SGHTA and FQGNSA. The CDR3 runs 14 residues. CDR3 nucleotides: TGTGCCAGCAGCTTAAGGTCCGGGCCCTGGGAGCAGTACTTC. Protein product: CASSLRSGPWEQYF.

The chain combines TRBV12-3 or TRBV12-4 with TRBJ1-5; D call uncertain. The CDR3 is 14 amino acids. V was shortened by 2 bases and J by 2 bases, with 7 bases between the two germline ends. CDR3 sequence reads: CASSLLLGNQPQHF. CDR3 sequence (DNA): TGTGCCAGCAGTTTATTGCTAGGCAATCAGCCCCAGCATTTT.

The gene calls are TRBV20-1 and TRBJ2-7, with 12 bases matching TRBD1. There are 15 residues in the CDR3. The V segment lost 8 bases and the J segment 5 bases; nucleotides outside the gene matches: 13. Germline V CDR1 and CDR2: DFQATT, SNEGSKA (reference sequence). CDR3 DNA: TGCAGTACACCGGGACAGGGGGCCAAAGTTCACGAGCAGTACTTC. Protein product: CSTPGQGAKVHEQYF.

This clonotype was counted between two and nine times. Compared with germline, one end of the junction differs, possibly owing to a read error. The chain joins TRBV5-1 to TRBJ2-5, with 10 bases lining up with TRBD1. Germline CDR1 reads SGHRS; CDR2 reads YFSETQ. CDR3 length equals 15 residues. CDR3 coding DNA: TGCGCCAGCACCTTGGTGACAGGGGGCGGTGAGACCCAGTACTTC. Translation gives CASTLVTGGGETQYF.

This clonotype was recorded at least ten times. This chain uses TRBV11-2 with TRBJ2-7, with 13 bases aligning to TRBD2. Germline CDR1 and CDR2: SGHAT and FQNNGV. The V and J ends lost 5 bases and 1 base, in that order; junction bases with no gene match: 17. The CDR3 consists of 20 residues. The CDR3: CASSPGTSGTSLRTSYEQYF. The CDR3 nucleotides are TGTGCCAGCAGCCCCGGGACTAGCGGGACCTCCCTACGGACGTCCTACGAGCAGTACTTC. Filled out from reference TRBV11-2 and TRBJ2-7, the complete variable domain reads EAGVAQSPRYKIIEKRQSVAFWCNPISGHATLYWYQQILGQGPKLLIQFQNNGVVDDSQLPKDRFSAERLKGVDSTLKIQPAKLEDSAVYLCASSPGTSGTSLRTSYEQYFGPGTRLTVT.

In this sample, this clonotype turned up many times. The V gene is TRBV29-1, the J gene TRBJ1-2, with D possibly matching TRBD1 (5 bases). Between the trimmed V and J ends, which lost 5 bases and 9 bases, there was a span of 19 bases. The CDR3 length is 13 residues. Germline loops: CDR1 SQVTM, CDR2 ANQGSEA. DNA of the CDR3: TGCAGCGTTTACGGGACTCGTGGAATAAGCTACACCTTC. Protein product: CSVYGTRGISYTF.

The chain employs TRBV12-3 or TRBV12-4 and TRBJ1-2; no firm D call. The CDR3 loop spans 14 amino acids. Trimming cost V 1 base and J 4 bases, with 10 bases left between them. The CDR3 nucleotides are TGTGCCAGCAGTTTAGGGCGGGGATTCTATGGCTACACCTTC. This sequence encodes CASSLGRGFYGYTF.

The chain uses TRBV7-2 and TRBJ2-6; D call uncertain. Trimming pared 4 bases from V and 5 bases from J, leaving 12 bases between. Per germline, CDR1 SGHTA and CDR2 FQGNSA. The CDR3 loop spans 15 amino acids. CDR3 bases: TGTGCCAGCAGCTGGGTAGGGTTTAGGGCCAACGTCCTGACTTTC. As protein: CASSWVGFRANVLTF.

This chain uses TRBV6-2 or TRBV6-3 with TRBJ2-6, with 8 positions matching TRBD1. This CDR3 has 20 amino acids. J lost 1 base, V lost 7 bases, and 18 bases had no gene match. The germline gives CDR1 MNHEY, CDR2 SVGEGT. The CDR3 DNA reads as TGTGCCAGCACCCACCGGGCGACAGGGGCCGCTCGATCTGGGGCCAACGTCCTGACTTTC. Its translation: CASTHRATGAARSGANVLTF.

The chain couples TRBV20-1 to TRBJ2-4; possibly TRBD1 for D (5 bases). There are 13 residues in the CDR3. Germline lookup yields CDR1 DFQATT and CDR2 SNEGSKA (reference sequence). Between the trimmed V and J ends, which lost 4 bases and 8 bases, there was a span of 15 bases. CDR3 DNA sequence: TGCAGTGCTAAAGGGGCAGGGTTTGACATTCAGTACTTC. Residues: CSAKGAGFDIQYF.

V usage is TRBV19 and J usage is TRBJ2-3, with TRBD2 identical over 8 bases. Germline CDR1 is LNHDA and CDR2 is SQIVND (reference sequence). The CDR3 is 16 residues long. Germline trimming cut 2 bases from V and 2 bases from J; bases unmatched to any gene: 6. DNA for the CDR3: TGTGCCAGTAGTATATTCGGGGGGGCCCCCACAGATACGCAGTATTTT. This encodes CASSIFGGAPTDTQYF.

The chain employs TRBV7-8 and TRBJ1-2; 7 nucleotides line up with TRBD1. Unmatched junction bases numbered 6, after V lost 4 bases and J lost 1 base. Per the germline V gene, CDR1 is SGHVS and CDR2 is FQNEAQ. CDR3 length: 15 amino acids. This CDR3 reads CASSSSTGVNYGYTF. The CDR3 region has the DNA TGTGCCAGCAGCTCATCAACAGGGGTTAACTATGGCTACACCTTC. The variable domain in full, completed from reference TRBV7-8 and TRBJ1-2, reads GAGVSQSPRYKVAKRGQDVALRCDPISGHVSLFWYQQALGQGPEFLTYFQNEAQLDKSGLPSDRFFAERPEGSVSTLKIQRTQQEDSAVYLCASSSSTGVNYGYTFGSGTRLTVV.

In this sample, this clonotype turned up a few times. The J gene is TRBJ1-2, the V gene TRBV28; D not certain. This CDR3 is 13 amino acids long. Germline CDR1 is MDHEN and CDR2 is SYDVKM. V gave up 7 bases and J gave up 10 bases, with 19 bases separating them. CDR3 DNA sequence: TGTGCCAGCAAAAATTCGGGCGTCCTTGACTACACCTTC. As protein: CASKNSGVLDYTF.

In its sample, this clonotype was seen a few times. This chain connects TRBV20-1 to TRBJ2-1; 9 positions agree with TRBD1. Germline CDR1 and CDR2: DFQATT and SNEGSKA (reference sequence). The CDR3 has 14 residues. Trimming took 6 bases from V and 4 from J; bases not matched to a gene: 7. The CDR3 spells CSADGGQGYNEQFF. As DNA, the CDR3 is TGCAGTGCCGACGGGGGACAGGGATACAATGAGCAGTTCTTC.

The J gene is TRBJ1-1, the V gene TRBV20-1, with D possibly being TRBD1 (5 bases). CDR3 length: 13 amino acids. Between the trimmed V and J ends, which lost 2 bases and 4 bases, there was a span of 11 bases. Germline V CDR1 and CDR2: DFQATT, SNEGSKA (reference sequence). The CDR3 here is CSARPGLGTEAFF. The CDR3 nucleotides read TGCAGTGCTAGACCGGGGCTGGGCACTGAAGCTTTCTTT.

V gene TRBV28 combines with J gene TRBJ2-5; D perhaps matches TRBD1 (6 bases). The CDR3 covers 17 residues. The V gene lost 5 bases and the J gene lost 5 bases, with 24 bases spanning the gap. CDR1 and CDR2 (germline): MDHEN, SYDVKM. CDR3 sequence: CASSVFGGDFRGETQYF. For the CDR3, the DNA is TGTGCCAGCAGTGTATTTGGGGGCGATTTCCGTGGGGAGACCCAGTACTTC. Complete variable domain (other parts from reference TRBV28 and TRBJ2-5): DVKVTQSSRYLVKRTGEKVFLECVQDMDHENMFWYRQDPGLGLRLIYFSYDVKMKEKGDIPEGYSVSREKKERFSLILESASTNQTSMYLCASSVFGGDFRGETQYFGPGTRLLVL.

This clonotype was seen at least ten times. The chain combines TRBV29-1 with TRBJ1-5; weak D call: TRBD1 (5 bases). V was pared by 6 bases and J by 7 bases, with 16 bases between. The germline V gene encodes CDR1 SQVTM and CDR2 ANQGSEA. The CDR3 spans 13 residues. CDR3 coding DNA: TGCAGCGTAGCTGACAGTACCGGGCAGCCCCAGCATTTT. Amino acid sequence: CSVADSTGQPQHF.

In its sample, this clonotype was seen a few times. The V call is TRBV28, the J call TRBJ1-1, with D possibly matching TRBD1 (5 bases). Trimming shortened V by 3 bases and J by 3 bases, and 20 bases separated the two germline ends. The germline V gene has CDR1 MDHEN and CDR2 SYDVKM. The CDR3 is 17 amino acids. The CDR3 DNA reads TGTGCCAGCAGTTTCTCGAGGTGGGGACTCCTGGACACTGAAGCTTTCTTT. This encodes CASSFSRWGLLDTEAFF. Drawing the rest from reference TRBV28 and TRBJ1-1, the complete variable domain is DVKVTQSSRYLVKRTGEKVFLECVQDMDHENMFWYRQDPGLGLRLIYFSYDVKMKEKGDIPEGYSVSREKKERFSLILESASTNQTSMYLCASSFSRWGLLDTEAFFGQGTRLTVV.

The chain couples TRBV7-2 to TRBJ1-2; perhaps TRBD1 as D (6 bases). Trimming cost V 2 bases and J 8 bases, with 15 bases left between them. Germline CDR1 SGHTA, CDR2 FQGNSA. The CDR3 runs to 14 residues. The chain's CDR3 is CASSLINREGGYTF. In nucleotides, the CDR3 is TGTGCCAGCAGCTTAATCAACAGGGAGGGAGGCTACACCTTC.

V and J are TRBV10-3 and TRBJ2-5; the D is unclear. The germline V and J ends were trimmed by 6 bases and 5 bases, with 7 bases remaining between them. CDR1 is ENHRY, CDR2 SYGVKD, per germline. The CDR3 loop spans 11 amino acids. CDR3 residues: CAIRIDETQYF. The CDR3 region has the DNA TGTGCCATCAGGATAGACGAGACCCAGTACTTC.

In its sample, this clonotype was seen many times. The J gene is TRBJ1-1, the V gene TRBV20-1, with D possibly matching TRBD1 (5 bases). Germline CDR1 reads DFQATT; CDR2 reads SNEGSKA (reference sequence). This CDR3 is 13 amino acids long. The CDR3 DNA follows: TGCAGAGCAAAGACAGCTCCTGCCACTGAAGCTTTCTTT. As protein: CRAKTAPATEAFF.

This clonotype has a count of ten or more. The V gene is TRBV12-3 or TRBV12-4, the J gene TRBJ2-7, with a possible D match to TRBD1 (5 bases). This CDR3 region has 14 residues. V was clipped by 3 bases and J by 4 bases, with 13 bases between them. This CDR3 is CASSFAQGGYEQYF. The CDR3 DNA reads TGTGCCAGCAGTTTCGCCCAGGGTGGATACGAGCAGTACTTC.

V is TRBV6-1 and J is TRBJ2-5; the D is unclear. Germline CDR1 is MNHNS and CDR2 is SASEGT. Trimming stripped 1 base from V and 2 bases from J, with 8 bases between. This CDR3 spans 14 amino acids. The CDR3 reads CASSEETGQETQYF. The CDR3 DNA follows: TGTGCCAGCAGTGAAGAAACGGGTCAAGAGACCCAGTACTTC.

This clonotype has only a few counts. The chain combines TRBV11-2 with TRBJ1-2, with TRBD1 matching over 7 bases. Germline-derived CDR1 and CDR2 are SGHAT and FQNNGV. There are 13 residues in the CDR3. V lost 5 bases and J lost 8; bases outside the gene matches: 8. As DNA, the CDR3 is TGTGCCAGCAGCCCCAGACAGGGTTGGGGCTACACCTTC. Translated, it gives CASSPRQGWGYTF.

The chain recombines TRBV6-2 or TRBV6-3 with TRBJ2-2, with 12 bases aligning to TRBD2. The V and J ends lost 4 bases and 14 bases, in that order; junction bases with no gene match: 2. CDR1 is MNHEY, CDR2 SVGEGT, per germline. The CDR3 is 12 amino acids. Here the CDR3 reads CASSLLAGGLFF. CDR3 DNA: TGTGCCAGCAGTTTACTAGCGGGAGGCCTGTTTTTT.

This clonotype was observed a handful of times. The chain has TRBV5-6 and TRBJ2-7; the D gene is possibly TRBD1 (6 bases). V was pared by 5 bases and J by 1 base, with 16 bases between. This CDR3 contains 15 residues. CDR1 is SGHDT and CDR2 is YYEEEE in the germline V gene. CDR3 amino acids: CASSYRDTRSYEQYF. The CDR3 DNA reads TGTGCCAGCAGTTACCGGGACACCCGATCCTACGAGCAGTACTTC.